Following are 32 T cell receptor beta chains from one sample sequenced in a study of T cell responses to AZD1222 COVID-19 vaccine. The table came from immunoSEQ multiplex PCR; TCRdb's copy has only in-frame clones and leaves some out. The sample holds 150,000 or so clones; around nine tenths are singletons and the top ten take approximately 5.7%. Material: peripheral blood, obtained on day 0 of AZD1222 vaccination. The receptors were sampled from an adult in good health.

The chain links TRBV11-1 to TRBJ2-4, with TRBD2 as a possible D gene (6 bases). This CDR3 has 13 amino acids. Between the trimmed V and J ends, which lost 5 bases and 8 bases, there was a span of 13 bases. CDR1 and CDR2 from the germline V gene are SGHAT and FQDESV (reference sequence). DNA for the CDR3: TGTGCCAGCAGCCCGGGAGCCGGGGACATTCAGTACTTC. Translated, it gives CASSPGAGDIQYF.

The CDR3 nucleotides are TGTGCCTGGAGTGTACCAGGGCCTGAAGCTTTCTTT. Translation: CAWSVPGPEAFF. This rearrangement joins TRBV30 to TRBJ1-1, with D tentatively TRBD1 (5 bases). Trimming removed 0 bases at V and 6 bases at J, with 8 bases between. Germline-derived CDR1 and CDR2 are GTSNPN and SVGIG (reference sequence). The CDR3 sequence is 12 residues long.

The gene calls are TRBV9 and TRBJ2-3; 7 bases match TRBD2. This CDR3 spans 14 amino acids. Losses at the gene ends were 3 bases for V and 4 bases for J; bases not matched to a gene: 5. Germline V CDR1 and CDR2: SGDLS, YYNGEE. DNA of the CDR3: TGTGCCAGCAGCGAGAGCGGGATCGCAGATACGCAGTATTTT. Translation gives CASSESGIADTQYF. Combining the CDR3 with reference TRBV9 and TRBJ2-3 gives the whole variable domain DSGVTQTPKHLITATGQRVTLRCSPRSGDLSVYWYQQSLDQGLQFLIQYYNGEERAKGNILERFSAQQFPDLHSELNLSSLELGDSALYFCASSESGIADTQYFGPGTRLTVL.

The gene calls are TRBV7-9 and TRBJ1-4; the D gene is possibly TRBD1 (5 bases). Trimming removed 7 bases from V and 0 bases from J, with 12 bases in between. Germline loops: CDR1 SEHNR, CDR2 FQNEAQ (reference sequence). The CDR3 totals 15 residues. DNA of the CDR3: TGTGCCAGCACACTCCGGGGGGCAACTAATGAAAAACTGTTTTTT. Translation: CASTLRGATNEKLFF.

The chain couples TRBV5-4 to TRBJ1-1; no clear D. This CDR3 is built from 15 residues. Germline-derived CDR1 and CDR2 are SGHNT and YYREEE (reference sequence). V lost 1 base and J lost 1, with 11 bases in between. The CDR3: CASSLTSRRNTEAFF. In DNA form, the CDR3 reads TGTGCCAGCAGCTTGACCAGCCGGAGGAACACTGAAGCTTTCTTT.

This chain links TRBV6-4 with TRBJ2-2, with D perhaps TRBD1 (5 bases). Germline-derived CDR1 and CDR2 are MRHNA and SNTAGT. V was cut by 4 bases and J by 2 bases, with 11 bases left in between. The CDR3 consists of 15 residues. This CDR3 is CASSGSGHNTGELFF. CDR3 DNA: TGTGCCAGCAGTGGCTCAGGACACAACACCGGGGAGCTGTTTTTT.

The chain joins TRBV5-1 to TRBJ1-1; TRBD1 is a possible D gene (5 bases). V gave up 3 bases and J gave up 2 bases, with 11 bases separating them. This CDR3 contains 14 residues. Looked up from germline, CDR1 is SGHRS and CDR2 is YFSETQ. CDR3 in amino acids: CASSSSGGNTEAFF. DNA for the CDR3: TGCGCCAGCAGCTCCTCGGGGGGAAACACTGAAGCTTTCTTT.

This clone was recorded only once. The rearrangement joins TRBV13 to TRBJ1-5, with D unclear. The germline CDR1 and CDR2 sequences are PRHDT and FYEKMQ (reference sequence). V lost 0 bases to trimming and J lost 0 bases, with 9 bases between them. The CDR3 extends over 16 amino acids. The DNA of the CDR3 is TGTGCCAGCAGCTTAGGCGGAGGGTTTAGCAATCAGCCCCAGCATTTT. Translation: CASSLGGGFSNQPQHF.

The gene calls are TRBV7-6 and TRBJ2-5; TRBD1 agrees at 7 bases. J gave up 1 base and V 5 bases, and 4 bases lay outside the gene matches. CDR1 is SGHVS and CDR2 is FNYEAQ in the germline V gene. The CDR3 is 14 residues long. For the CDR3, the DNA is TGTGCCAGCAGCCGGGACAGCCCCCAAGAGACCCAGTACTTC. Its translation is CASSRDSPQETQYF.

The chain has TRBV27 and TRBJ1-5; D is perhaps TRBD1 (6 bases). V was pared by 6 bases and J by 3 bases, with 12 bases between. CDR1 is MNHEY and CDR2 is SMNVEV in the germline V gene (reference sequence). The CDR3 length is 14 residues. The DNA for the CDR3 is TGTGCCAGCAGGGGTGGACAGCTCAATCAGCCCCAGCATTTT. It is translated as CASRGGQLNQPQHF.

The chain recombines TRBV28 with TRBJ1-2; 7 positions agree with TRBD1. Germline-derived CDR1 and CDR2 are MDHEN and SYDVKM. The trim removed 6 bases at V and 0 bases at J, leaving 4 bases unmatched. This CDR3 has 14 residues. In DNA form, the CDR3 reads TGTGCCAGCAGCAGTGGGACAGCTAACTATGGCTACACCTTC. This translates into CASSSGTANYGYTF.

The V call is TRBV11-2, the J call TRBJ2-1; 15 nucleotides match TRBD2. Germline loops: CDR1 SGHAT, CDR2 FQNNGV. J lost 6 bases, V lost 5 bases, and 8 bases had no gene match. The CDR3 sequence is 17 residues long. CDR3 bases: TGTGCCAGCAGCCGGACTAGCGGGGGGGCCGATTTCAATGAGCAGTTCTTC. This translates into CASSRTSGGADFNEQFF. The complete variable domain, with remaining parts taken from reference TRBV11-2 and TRBJ2-1, reads EAGVAQSPRYKIIEKRQSVAFWCNPISGHATLYWYQQILGQGPKLLIQFQNNGVVDDSQLPKDRFSAERLKGVDSTLKIQPAKLEDSAVYLCASSRTSGGADFNEQFFGPGTRLTVL.

The gene calls are TRBV28 and TRBJ2-3, with 7 bases lining up with TRBD2. The J segment lost 4 bases and the V segment lost 8 bases, leaving 9 bases of the junction unmatched. This CDR3 has 14 residues. CDR1 and CDR2 from the germline V gene are MDHEN and SYDVKM. Here the CDR3 reads CASSMGGASDTQYF. Here the CDR3 DNA reads TGTGCCAGCTCCATGGGAGGGGCATCAGATACGCAGTATTTT.

This chain uses TRBV28 with TRBJ1-2; D remains unclear. This CDR3 comprises 16 residues. V lost 3 bases and J lost 0, with 14 bases in between. CDR1 is MDHEN, CDR2 SYDVKM, per germline. The CDR3 loop reads CASSFDTRASNYGYTF. CDR3 sequence (DNA): TGTGCCAGCAGTTTTGACACGAGGGCTTCTAACTATGGCTACACCTTC.

The J gene is TRBJ1-5, the V gene TRBV30, with D maybe TRBD1 (6 bases). Germline CDR1 GTSNPN, CDR2 SVGIG (reference sequence). V was clipped by 1 base and J by 7 bases, with 14 bases between them. This CDR3 spans 14 amino acids. The CDR3 region has the DNA TGTGCCTGGAGTGGGGGGCAGGGGAGCCAGCCCCAGCATTTT. Amino acids: CAWSGGQGSQPQHF. The full variable domain, in which reference TRBV30 and TRBJ1-5 provide the parts outside the CDR3, is SQTIHQWPATLVQPVGSPLSLECTVEGTSNPNLYWYRQAAGRGLQLLFYSVGIGQISSEVPQNLSASRPQDRQFILSSKKLLLSDSGFYLCAWSGGQGSQPQHFGDGTRLSIL.

This clone was counted only a few times. This chain links TRBV6-4 with TRBJ2-1; TRBD2 matches at 11 bases. Trimming took 5 bases from V and 1 from J; bases not matched to a gene: 4. The CDR3 consists of 16 residues. Germline V gives CDR1 MRHNA, CDR2 SNTAGT. The CDR3 spells CASSPGLADSYNEQFF. CDR3 bases: TGTGCCAGCAGTCCGGGACTAGCGGATTCCTACAATGAGCAGTTCTTC.

The chain recombines TRBV10-2 with TRBJ1-4; D unclear. Trimming left V 0 bases short and J 10 bases short, with 9 bases between. The CDR3 extends over 13 amino acids. Germline CDR1 is WSHSY and CDR2 is SAAADI. The CDR3 protein is CASSESEGIKLFF. The CDR3 region has the DNA TGCGCCAGCAGTGAGTCGGAGGGAATAAAACTGTTTTTT.

V gene TRBV10-3 combines with J gene TRBJ2-2; 10 nucleotides align to TRBD2. CDR1 is ENHRY and CDR2 is SYGVKD in the germline V gene. The CDR3 runs 15 residues. The junction had 6 bases not matched to a gene; V was cut back by 10 bases and J by 1 base. The CDR3 reads CATLPSGGNTGELFF. The CDR3, as DNA: TGTGCCACCTTACCTAGCGGGGGGAACACCGGGGAGCTGTTTTTT.

The chain recombines TRBV27 with TRBJ2-5; the D gene is possibly TRBD1 (7 bases). The CDR3 length is 14 residues. Germline CDR1 MNHEY, CDR2 SMNVEV (reference sequence). V lost 5 bases to trimming and J lost 5 bases, with 15 bases between them. CDR3 sequence: CASSPRTGGETQYF. In DNA form, the CDR3 reads TGTGCCAGCAGTCCAAGGACAGGAGGGGAGACCCAGTACTTC.

The chain employs TRBV9 and TRBJ1-1; the match to TRBD1 covers 8 bases. Germline CDR1 reads SGDLS; CDR2 reads YYNGEE. V lost 0 bases and J lost 0; bases outside the gene matches: 16. This CDR3 is 20 amino acids long. CDR3 nucleotides: TGTGCCAGCAGCGTAGGGAGGGGTGACAGGGGAGGAATCATGAACACTGAAGCTTTCTTT. Its protein is CASSVGRGDRGGIMNTEAFF.

The rearrangement links TRBV15 to TRBJ1-6; D perhaps matches TRBD1 (5 bases). The CDR3 has 17 residues. Germline V gene sequence: CDR1 LNHNV, CDR2 YYDKDF (reference sequence). V dropped 3 bases and J dropped 0 bases, with 12 bases sitting between them. The CDR3 here is CATSSFKTDSYNSPLHF. The CDR3 DNA sequence: TGTGCCACCAGCAGCTTTAAGACAGACTCCTATAATTCACCCCTCCACTTT.

This rearrangement joins TRBV2 to TRBJ2-3; TRBD2 matches at 13 bases. Germline CDR1 SNHLY, CDR2 FYNNEI. The CDR3 is made up of 16 amino acids. With V trimmed by 7 bases and J by 4 bases, 8 bases remained unmatched. CDR3 amino acids: CASIILAGGSADTQYF. CDR3 sequence (DNA): TGTGCCAGCATCATACTAGCGGGAGGGTCGGCAGATACGCAGTATTTT.

The chain combines TRBV3-1 (or the pseudogene TRBV3-2) with TRBJ1-2, with a weak D call TRBD1 (6 bases). Germline values: CDR1 LGHDT, CDR2 YNNKEL (reference sequence). The CDR3 spans 15 residues. V gave up 4 bases and J gave up 4 bases, with 16 bases separating them. The CDR3 loop is CASSPEQGGGYGYTF. DNA of the CDR3: TGTGCCAGCAGCCCGGAACAGGGCGGGGGCTATGGCTACACCTTC.

This clone came up once. The rearrangement links TRBV6-2 or TRBV6-3 to TRBJ1-1; the D is unclear. The length of the CDR3 is 17 residues. V was trimmed by 0 bases and J by 4 bases, leaving 18 bases between them. CDR1 is MNHEY, CDR2 SVGEGT, per germline. The CDR3 nucleotides read TGTGCCAGCAGTTACTCGGTAACACACGGTCGAGGCACTGAAGCTTTCTTT. It is translated as CASSYSVTHGRGTEAFF.

The chain uses TRBV3-1 (or the pseudogene TRBV3-2) and TRBJ1-4; D gene unclear. The CDR3 consists of 14 residues. Trimming left V 0 bases short and J 4 bases short, with 6 bases between. Germline lookup yields CDR1 LGHDT and CDR2 YNNKEL (reference sequence). CDR3 nucleotides: TGTGCCAGCAGCCAAGACAGCTATAATGAAAAACTGTTTTTT. Protein sequence: CASSQDSYNEKLFF.

In DNA, the CDR3 is TGCGCCAGCAGCTTGGACAGGAGCTATGGCTACACCTTC. It translates to CASSLDRSYGYTF. The chain uses TRBV5-1 and TRBJ1-2, with D perhaps TRBD1 (5 bases). The V end was cut by 0 bases, the J end by 4 bases, with 7 bases between. Germline CDR1 reads SGHRS; CDR2 reads YFSETQ. This CDR3 contains 13 residues.

This chain uses TRBV15 with TRBJ2-3, with 9 bases identical to TRBD2. Germline trimming cut 2 bases from V and 5 bases from J; bases unmatched to any gene: 8. This CDR3 region has 16 residues. Germline CDR1 and CDR2: LNHNV and YYDKDF (reference sequence). The CDR3 spells CATSRRSAGGLDTQYF. The CDR3 region has the DNA TGTGCCACCAGCAGACGTTCGGCGGGGGGGTTAGATACGCAGTATTTT.

This chain connects TRBV9 to TRBJ1-5; no firm D call. The CDR3 spans 13 residues. The V gene's germline CDR1 is SGDLS and CDR2 YYNGEE. Between the trimmed V and J ends, which lost 5 bases and 2 bases, there was a span of 8 bases. The CDR3 DNA is TGTGCCAGCAGTCCTCAGGGCAATCAGCCCCAGCATTTT. Translated, it gives CASSPQGNQPQHF.

This clone was found once. The chain couples TRBV18 to TRBJ2-5; D not resolved. V lost 0 bases and J 5 bases, leaving 10 bases between the germline ends. Germline loops: CDR1 KGHSH, CDR2 LQKENI. CDR3 size: 14 residues. CDR3 loop: CASSPPTPGETQYF. CDR3 sequence (DNA): TGTGCCAGCTCACCACCAACACCTGGGGAGACCCAGTACTTC.

This chain links TRBV28 with TRBJ2-7; D gene unclear. The CDR3 is 13 residues long. V lost 3 bases and J 0 bases, leaving 6 bases between the germline ends. CDR1 MDHEN and CDR2 SYDVKM come from the germline V gene. This chain's CDR3 is CASSFPHSYEQYF. CDR3 sequence (DNA): TGTGCCAGCAGTTTCCCACACTCCTACGAGCAGTACTTC.

J is TRBJ2-1 and V is TRBV10-3; a weak D match, TRBD2 (5 bases). Deletions cut 4 bases from V and 8 bases from J, with 9 bases between. CDR3 length equals 12 residues. The germline CDR1 and CDR2 sequences are ENHRY and SYGVKD. Here the CDR3 reads CAISGGFDEQFF. Here the CDR3 DNA reads TGTGCCATCAGTGGAGGGTTCGATGAGCAGTTCTTC.

The DNA of the CDR3 is TGTGCCAGCATTATCCCGAACACTGAAGCTTTCTTT. Translated: CASIIPNTEAFF. V gene TRBV6-5 combines with J gene TRBJ1-1; no firm D call. V was cut by 7 bases and J by 1 base, with 7 bases left in between. CDR3 length equals 12 residues. Germline CDR1 and CDR2: MNHEY and SVGAGI.